The rows below give T cell receptor beta chains drawn from one sample of a study of shared clonotypes between healthy human individuals. The repertoire was sequenced with immunoSEQ multiplex PCR; TCRdb's copy has only in-frame clones and lacks some. Here the sample spans roughly 1 million clones, about 80% being singletons. The sample was memory CD4+ T cells from PBMCs. The receptors come from a man between 18 and 35 years old in good health. Some clones in this sample may be carry-over from other donors' samples. The conserved cysteine and the conserved F or W are not part of the CDR3 here.

v_call cdr3_aa
TRBV5-4 ASSFSSGRTTDTQY
TRBV7-8 ASSSARRYSNQPQH
TRBV18 ASSPQGLAGGEQY
TRBV28 ASTFRGRRGETQY
TRBV5-8 ASSSARTYTGELF
TRBV5-1 ASSLETGEAF
TRBV5-1 ASSRDGGYQETQY
TRBV5-4 ASSLYGTDYNQPQH
TRBV11-2 ASSPLQGKEGWGTGELF
TRBV7-9 ASSSQGYEQF
TRBV2 ASSDSRQPQH